A selection of T cell receptor beta chains follows, all from one sample in a study of CD8+CD57+ T cells in acquired aplastic anemia. TCRdb analysed the reads with MiXCR anew, one entry per CDR3 protein. In the table there are some 190,000 distinct CDR3 sequences, approximately 46% of which are singletons. Specimen: sorted CD4+, CD8+, or CD8+CD57+ T cells (not recorded which) from PBMCs. These receptors originate from a human donor in good health. CDR3s include the opening cysteine and the closing phenylalanine or tryptophan. A D gene is named only where the DNA matches it firmly. Sizes are listed as once, few, many or a size class.

>TRBD1|TRBJ1-4|TRBV30|few
TGTGCCTGGAACAGGGGTAGGGAAAAACTGTTTTTT
CAWNRGREKLFF
>NA|TRBJ1-4|TRBV4-3|few
TGCGCCAGCAGCTGGCGGGGGGTAGATTTTGAAAAACTGTTTTTT
CASSWRGVDFEKLFF
>NA|TRBJ2-1|TRBV6-1|many
TGTGCCAGCAGTGAAGGTTTGTTGGACACCAATGAGCAGTTCTTC
CASSEGLLDTNEQFF
>NA|TRBJ1-1|TRBV20-1|many
TGCAGTGCAGCCGACAGATGGGTCGCTGAAGCTTTCTTT
CSAADRWVAEAFF
>TRBD2|TRBJ2-1|TRBV25-1|few
TGTGCCAGCAGTCCAGGGACTAGCCTTTGGAATGAGCAGTTCTTC
CASSPGTSLWNEQFF
>NA|TRBJ1-5|TRBV29-1|many
TGCAGCGTTGCGGGATTTGCAGATAGCAATCAGCCCCAGCATTTT
CSVAGFADSNQPQHF
>NA|TRBJ2-7|TRBV2|few
TGTGCCAGCAGTGAATTCTACGAGCAGTACTTC
CASSEFYEQYF
>NA|TRBJ1-4|TRBV2|few
TGTGCCAGCAGTCGGGAGTCAACTAATGAGAAACTGTTTTTT
CASSRESTNEKLFF
>NA|TRBJ2-7|TRBV6-6|many
TGTGCCAGCAGGGAGCTAGCGCGCAAATCCTACGAGCAGTACTTC
CASRELARKSYEQYF
>NA|TRBJ2-5|TRBV5-1|many
TGCGCCAGCAGCTTGATAGGGGAGACCCAGTACTTC
CASSLIGETQYF
>NA|TRBJ2-7|TRBV15|few
TGTGCCACCAGCAGAGATTTTCAGGGTGCCTACGAGCAGTACTTC
CATSRDFQGAYEQYF
>TRBD2|TRBJ2-1|TRBV29-1|many
TGCAGCGTTGAGCGACTAGCGGGAGGGGGTAATGAGCAGTTCTTC
CSVERLAGGGNEQFF